A selection of T cell receptor beta chains follows, all from one sample in a study of blood T cell repertoires in COVID-19. Produced via immunoSEQ multiplex PCR; TCRdb's table is partial and in-frame only. The sample includes roughly 150,000 clones, roughly four fifths of them seen just once. Input material: peripheral blood. These receptors were collected from a woman older than 75 with acute or convalescent COVID-19. Both conserved end residues are part of each CDR3. The order of the fields is D gene, V gene, clone size, J gene, CDR3 protein, CDR3 DNA. A D gene is named only where the DNA matches it firmly. Not every row has a clone size; where given, it reads once, few, many or a size class.

>-|TRBV7-2|-|TRBJ1-1
CASSGPGAEAFF
TGTGCCAGCAGCGGACCAGGGGCTGAAGCTTTCTTT
>TRBD1|TRBV7-8|-|TRBJ2-5
CASSAYGTAQETQYF
TGTGCCAGCAGCGCCTACGGGACAGCCCAAGAGACCCAGTACTTC
>-|TRBV27|few|TRBJ2-7
CASSFSLGSEQYF
TGTGCCAGCAGTTTTAGCCTCGGGAGCGAGCAGTACTTC
>-|TRBV5-5|-|TRBJ2-1
CASSLASGSSYNEQFF
TGTGCCAGCAGCTTGGCGAGCGGAAGCTCCTACAATGAGCAGTTCTTC
>-|TRBV7-9|-|TRBJ2-7
CASSFRPLGEQYF
TGTGCCAGCAGCTTCCGACCCCTCGGGGAGCAGTACTTC
>TRBD1|TRBV18|-|TRBJ1-1
CASSPRTGRSDTEAFF
TGTGCCAGCTCACCGAGGACAGGGCGGTCTGACACTGAAGCTTTCTTT
>TRBD1|TRBV5-5|-|TRBJ1-2
CASSPGQGISYGYTF
TGTGCCAGCAGCCCCGGACAGGGGATCAGCTATGGCTACACCTTC
>-|TRBV3-1/TRBV3-2|-|TRBJ2-5
CASSPTQGWETQYF
TGTGCCAGCAGCCCCACACAGGGTTGGGAGACCCAGTACTTC
>-|TRBV7-9|-|TRBJ2-3
CASSLVMSGLTDTQYF
TGTGCCAGCAGCTTAGTCATGTCCGGTCTGACAGATACGCAGTATTTT
>TRBD1|TRBV6-6|-|TRBJ1-2
CASRGTGVGGYTF
TGTGCCAGCAGAGGGACAGGGGTGGGTGGCTACACCTTC
>TRBD1|TRBV7-2|few|TRBJ1-5
CASSGQADQPQHF
TGTGCCAGCAGCGGACAGGCCGATCAGCCCCAGCATTTT
>TRBD2|TRBV5-1|-|TRBJ2-1
CASSQTSGTYNEQFF
TGCGCCAGCAGCCAGACTAGCGGTACCTACAATGAGCAGTTCTTC
>-|TRBV12-3/TRBV12-4|-|TRBJ2-1
CASSFGGEQFF
TGTGCCAGCAGTTTTGGAGGTGAGCAGTTCTTC
>-|TRBV5-1|-|TRBJ1-1
CATQVTGGDTEAFF
TGCGCCACCCAGGTGACAGGCGGCGACACTGAAGCTTTCTTT
>-|TRBV6-2/TRBV6-3|-|TRBJ2-3
CASSYMQGTDTQYF
TGTGCCAGCAGTTACATGCAGGGCACAGATACGCAGTATTTT
>-|TRBV7-9|-|TRBJ1-1
CASSLGGAEAFF
TGTGCCAGCAGCTTAGGGGGCGCTGAAGCTTTCTTT
>-|TRBV4-1|-|TRBJ1-1
CASSQDQGPAFF
TGCGCCAGCAGCCAAGATCAGGGGCCAGCTTTCTTT
>TRBD1|TRBV29-1|-|TRBJ1-2
CSVGQGPYGYTF
TGCAGCGTGGGACAGGGTCCCTATGGCTACACCTTC
>-|TRBV7-2|few|TRBJ2-7
CASSLLGGTSYEQYF
TGTGCCAGCAGCTTATTGGGTGGGACAAGCTACGAGCAGTACTTC
>TRBD1|TRBV7-2|-|TRBJ1-1
CASSATGGPTEAFF
TGTGCCAGCAGCGCCACAGGGGGCCCTACTGAAGCTTTCTTT
>TRBD2|TRBV4-3|once|TRBJ2-3
CASSRVAGVATDTQYF
TGCGCCAGCAGCCGGGTAGCGGGCGTAGCCACAGATACGCAGTATTTT
>TRBD1|TRBV11-2|-|TRBJ2-3
CASSWDRGSTDTQYF
TGTGCCAGCAGCTGGGACAGGGGTAGCACAGATACGCAGTATTTT
>TRBD2|TRBV3-1/TRBV3-2|-|TRBJ2-5
CASSQGSLAGGEEETQYF
TGTGCCAGCAGCCAAGGAAGTCTAGCGGGAGGGGAAGAGGAGACCCAGTACTTC
>-|TRBV10-2|-|TRBJ1-2
CASSSGVFGYTF
TGCGCCAGCTCATCAGGGGTTTTCGGCTACACCTTC
>-|TRBV27|-|TRBJ1-6
CASRLTADNSPLHF
TGTGCCAGCAGATTGACAGCTGATAATTCACCCCTCCACTTT
>-|TRBV7-9|-|TRBJ1-1
CASSLATGRGNTEAFF
TGTGCCAGCAGCTTAGCGACCGGCAGGGGGAACACTGAAGCTTTCTTT
>TRBD1|TRBV28|-|TRBJ1-6
CASSLYGTDNSPLHF
TGTGCCAGCAGTTTATACGGGACAGATAATTCACCCCTCCACTTT
>TRBD1|TRBV5-6|-|TRBJ1-1
CASSSLDRGPEAFF
TGTGCCAGCAGCTCACTAGACAGGGGGCCTGAAGCTTTCTTT
>-|TRBV6-5|-|TRBJ2-3
CAVAFEWTDTQYF
TGTGCCGTAGCCTTCGAGTGGACAGATACGCAGTATTTT
>-|TRBV3-1/TRBV3-2|-|TRBJ1-1
CASSLLGLNTEAFF
TGTGCCAGCAGCCTACTGGGGCTGAACACTGAAGCTTTCTTT
>-|TRBV7-8|-|TRBJ2-7
CASSFLQSSYEQYF
TGTGCCAGCAGCTTCTTACAGAGCTCCTACGAGCAGTACTTC